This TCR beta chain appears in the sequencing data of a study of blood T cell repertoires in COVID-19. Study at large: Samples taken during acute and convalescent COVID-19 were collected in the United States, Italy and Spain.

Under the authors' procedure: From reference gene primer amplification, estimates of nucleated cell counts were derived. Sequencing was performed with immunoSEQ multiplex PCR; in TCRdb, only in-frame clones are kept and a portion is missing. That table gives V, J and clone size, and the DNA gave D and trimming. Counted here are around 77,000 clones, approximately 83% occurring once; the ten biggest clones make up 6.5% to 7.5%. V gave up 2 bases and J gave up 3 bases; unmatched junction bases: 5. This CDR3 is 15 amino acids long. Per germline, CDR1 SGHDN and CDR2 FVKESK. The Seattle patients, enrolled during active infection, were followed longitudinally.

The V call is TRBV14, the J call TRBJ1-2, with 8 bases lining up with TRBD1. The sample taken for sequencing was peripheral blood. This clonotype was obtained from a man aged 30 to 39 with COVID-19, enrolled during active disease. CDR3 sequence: CASSQYQGAHYGYTF. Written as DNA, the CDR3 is TGTGCCAGCAGCCAATATCAGGGGGCCCACTATGGCTACACCTTC.